What follows is one TCR beta chain and its context. This table comes from immunoSEQ multiplex PCR, and its TCRdb copy is limited to in-frame clones, with some not included. The sample lists around 69,000 clones, roughly 90% seen once, with approximately 4.4% in the top ten. The J segment lost 4 bases and the V segment lost 8 bases, leaving 2 bases of the junction unmatched. Germline CDR1 SNHLY, CDR2 FYNNEI. The CDR3 has 13 amino acids. The sample comes from a study of technical replicates of blood from several donors. This sequence joins TRBV2 and TRBJ2-1, with 10 bases that match TRBD2. Input material: PBMCs. This receptor was identified in a human donor in good health. Some clones in this sample may be carry-over from other donors' samples. CDR3 sequence: CASGLAEYNEQFF. The DNA for the CDR3 is TGTGCCAGCGGACTAGCGGAATACAATGAGCAGTTCTTC.